This entry describes one T cell receptor beta chain. This clone was counted a few times. The antigen it recognizes is unknown. No per-base quality is available; no much larger clone lies one base away. TCRbeta CDR3 regions were amplified from genomic DNA by means of the immunoSEQ Assay, a bias-controlled multiplex PCR. The original methods were these. The number of nucleated cells in each sample was estimated from the amplification of reference gene primers within the assay. To quantify the absolute abundance of each unique TCRbeta CDR3 rearrangement, sequence reads were collapsed and filtered. For each sample, productive Simpson clonality was calculated as the square root of Simpson's diversity index across productive rearrangements. The table was pulled from immuneACCESS by TCRdb, which kept in-frame rearrangements only. Such tables lose some clones; where checked, under half of the loss comes from unresolved V genes, and the rest has no known cause. The V and J calls and clone size come from that table; D and trimming were worked out from the DNA. The sample table holds around 55,000 clones, of which 85% were seen once. The top ten clonotypes cover 10% to 15% of the sample.

This sample is part of a study of blood T cell repertoires in COVID-19 (TCRdb year 2020). Context from the whole study: Samples covering the acute and convalescent phases of COVID-19 were provided by collaborators in the United States, Italy and Spain. A freely available public database, intended as a resource for researchers studying the immune response to SARS-CoV-2, is where the repertoires were released. Sample metadata almost always included a de-identified subject ID, COVID-19 status, age in years and sex. HLA class I and class II types, where available, came from metadata supplied by the sample provider rather than from assay-based typing. The material from the prospective study consisted of cDNA or gDNA derived from T cells, B-cell-depleted T cells, or PBMCs. The samples were drawn from two sources: the first 160 participants of the ongoing ImmuneRACE study, and 950 to 1,500 subjects contributed by 6 global collaborators. The dataset comprised deeply sampled blood TCRbeta repertoires from subjects exposed to, actively infected with, or recovered from COVID-19. General findings and caveats noted by the study authors: The quantity of clinical and demographic metadata differed by source and by participant and was supplied without curation.

Whole blood was collected in K2EDTA tubes by collaborating institutions according to the institutions' own protocols. For TCRbeta analysis, collaborators shipped samples as frozen whole blood, isolated PBMCs, or DNA extracted from either of those sample types. CDR1 and CDR2 (LGHNT, FRNRAP) derive from the germline V gene. The junction shows trimming of 0 bases on V and 7 bases on J, and the gene matches do not reach 8 bases of it. CDR3 length: 15 amino acids, cysteine to phenylalanine. This entry keeps only the CDR3 DNA: 45 bases, framed from base 1. The sequenced sample consisted of peripheral blood. The TCR sequence derives from a human donor in a cohort sampled during active COVID-19. The chain joins TRBV12-5 to TRBJ1-1, with 7 middle bases fitting TRBD1. The CDR3 protein: CASGLVRQGGIEAFF. The bases are TGTGCTAGTGGTTTGGTACGGCAGGGGGGAATTGAAGCTTTCTTT.